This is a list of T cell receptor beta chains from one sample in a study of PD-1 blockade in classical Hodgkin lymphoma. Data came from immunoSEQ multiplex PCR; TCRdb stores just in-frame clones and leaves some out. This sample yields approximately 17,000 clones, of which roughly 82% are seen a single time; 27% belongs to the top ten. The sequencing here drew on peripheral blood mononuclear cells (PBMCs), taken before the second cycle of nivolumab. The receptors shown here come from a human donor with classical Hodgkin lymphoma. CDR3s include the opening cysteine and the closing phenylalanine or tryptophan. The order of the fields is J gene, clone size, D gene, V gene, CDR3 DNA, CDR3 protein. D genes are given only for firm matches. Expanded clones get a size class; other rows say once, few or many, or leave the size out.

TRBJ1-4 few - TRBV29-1 TGCAGCGGGACCGACAGAGCAACTAATGAAAAACTGTTTTTT CSGTDRATNEKLFF
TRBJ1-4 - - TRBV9 TGTGCCAGCAGCCCAGGAGGCGGTGCAACTAATGAAAAACTGTTTTTT CASSPGGGATNEKLFF
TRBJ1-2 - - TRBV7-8 TGTGCCAGCAGCTTAGTCGGAGGAGGTGGCTATGGCTACACCTTC CASSLVGGGGYGYTF
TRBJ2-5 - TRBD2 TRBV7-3 TGTGCCAGCAGCCAGGGAGGGAACGTGGAGACCCAGTACTTC CASSQGGNVETQYF
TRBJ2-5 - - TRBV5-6 TGTGCCAGCAGCTTGCTGAACCGGGAGACCCAGTACTTC CASSLLNRETQYF
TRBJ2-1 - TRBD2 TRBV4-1 TGCGCCAGCAGCCTGATCGGGGGGAGGGGAAGGAGTGAGCAGTTCTTC CASSLIGGRGRSEQFF
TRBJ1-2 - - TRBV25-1 TGTGCCAGCAGTGTAGGCAGCTATGGCTACACCTTC CASSVGSYGYTF
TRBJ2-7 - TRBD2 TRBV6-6 TGTGCCAGCAGGGATTCTAGCGGGGGTGCCTACGAGCAGTACTTC CASRDSSGGAYEQYF
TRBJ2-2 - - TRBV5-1 TGCGCCAGCAGCAGACGACGGACTTCAACACCGGGGGAGCTGTTTTTT CASSRRRTSTPGELFF
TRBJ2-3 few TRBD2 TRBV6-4 TGTGCCAGCAGTGAAGCGGGGGCAGATACGCAGTATTTT CASSEAGADTQYF
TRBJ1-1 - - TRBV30 TGTGCCTGGAGTGTACCCGTGAACACTGAAGCTTTCTTT CAWSVPVNTEAFF
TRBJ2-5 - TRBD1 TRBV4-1 TGCGCCAGCAGCCAAGGGGACAGAGAGGAGACCCAGTACTTC CASSQGDREETQYF
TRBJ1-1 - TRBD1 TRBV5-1 TGCGCCAGCAGCTCCCGACAGGGGGCCTCTGAAGCTTTCTTT CASSSRQGASEAFF
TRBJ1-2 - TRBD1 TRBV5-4 TGTGCCAGCAGCCGCGACAGGGTTGACGGCTACACCTTC CASSRDRVDGYTF
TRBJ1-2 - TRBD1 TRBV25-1 TGTGCCAGCAGAGAGACAGGGCCGAGAGAGGGCTACACCTTC CASRETGPREGYTF